A selection of T cell receptor beta chains follows, all from one sample in a study of Graves' ophthalmopathy and Graves' hyperthyroidism. TCRdb processed the multiplex PCR reads anew with MiXCR; each CDR3 protein has one entry. This table has about 210,000 distinct CDR3 sequences, 25% to 30% appearing once. Sequencing was carried out using peripheral blood. These receptors came from a man aged 50 to 59 with Graves' ophthalmopathy. Each CDR3 is given with its conserved first and last residue. A D gene is named only where the DNA matches it firmly. Some rows have no size entry. The others give once, few or many, or a class for an expanded clone.

TRBV11-2,NA,TRBJ1-2,NA,TGTGCCAGCAGCTTAGAAGGCCCAGCGCCAAACTATGGCTACACCTTC,CASSLEGPAPNYGYTF
TRBV20-1,TRBD2,TRBJ2-7,once,TGCAGTGCTAGCGTTCTTCAGGGACTAGCGCGAGAAACCTACGAGCAGTACTTC,CSASVLQGLARETYEQYF
TRBV29-1,TRBD2,TRBJ2-5,many,TGCAGCGTTGAGGGCGGGACTAGAGTAGAGACCCAGTACTTC,CSVEGGTRVETQYF
TRBV7-2,NA,TRBJ1-3,NA,TGTGCCAGCAGCTTATTACAGGGAGACACCATATATTTT,CASSLLQGDTIYF
TRBV28,NA,TRBJ2-2,many,TGTGCCAGCAGTCCACGGGAGTACACCGGGGAGCTGTTTTTT,CASSPREYTGELFF
TRBV20-1,NA,TRBJ1-6,many,TGCAGTGCTAGCTTAGGTGGAGATTCACCCCTCCACTTT,CSASLGGDSPLHF
TRBV12-3/TRBV12-4,NA,TRBJ2-7,few,TGTGCCAGCAGCAAAGACAGTGACTACGAGCAGTACTTC,CASSKDSDYEQYF
TRBV7-3,NA,TRBJ1-6,NA,TGTGCCAGCAGCTTAATCCCTGCTGGGGCACCCCTCCACTTT,CASSLIPAGAPLHF
TRBV28,TRBD2,TRBJ2-7,NA,TGTGCCAGCAGTTTCCGTCTAGCGGCCTCCTACGAGCAGTACTTC,CASSFRLAASYEQYF
TRBV24-1,NA,TRBJ2-5,many,TGTGCCACCAGTGGGGGGTTGGACACCCAAGGCTGGACCCAGTACTTC,CATSGGLDTQGWTQYF
TRBV27,NA,TRBJ2-7,many,TGTGCCAGCAGGGGACTCCGGGACGAGCAGTACTTC,CASRGLRDEQYF
TRBV6-1,NA,TRBJ1-5,NA,TGTGCCAGCAGGAGCATTCAGCCCCAGCATTTT,CASRSIQPQHF
TRBV11-2,NA,TRBJ2-5,many,TGTGCCAGCAGCTTTGGGGGAGCGAAACAAGAGACCCAGTACTTC,CASSFGGAKQETQYF
TRBV11-2,NA,TRBJ2-5,NA,TGTGCCAGCAGCTTAGGTGTCGGGATGCTCGTTGGGACCCAGTACTTC,CASSLGVGMLVGTQYF
TRBV6-5,TRBD1,TRBJ1-1,NA,TGTGCCAGCAGTTTAGGGGGCCCCATGAACACTGAAGCTTTCTTT,CASSLGGPMNTEAFF
TRBV2,NA,TRBJ2-5,many,TGTGCCAGCAACGACAACCAAGAGACCCAGTACTTC,CASNDNQETQYF
TRBV19,NA,TRBJ2-2,many,TGTGCCAGTAGTTACGGGCGCGGGGAGCTGTTTTTT,CASSYGRGELFF
TRBV6-5,NA,TRBJ2-7,many,TGTGCCAGCAGTTCGGACTTGCCCCACACGAAGTGCTTC,CASSSDLPHTKCF
TRBV11-2,NA,TRBJ2-4,many,TGTGCCAGCAGCGCGGACAGCATCAACATTCAGTACTTC,CASSADSINIQYF
TRBV6-5,NA,TRBJ2-1,many,TGTGCCAGCAGTTACGGAGAGGGAATAAACAATGAGCAGTTCTTC,CASSYGEGINNEQFF
TRBV6-5,TRBD2,TRBJ2-7,NA,TGTGCCAGCAGATCTCGTAGCGGGAAGGGGTACGAGCAGTACTTC,CASRSRSGKGYEQYF
TRBV28,NA,TRBJ1-2,NA,TGTGCCACGACAGCAGCTAACTATGGCTACACCTTC,CATTAANYGYTF
TRBV7-2,NA,TRBJ2-5,NA,TGTGCCAGCAGCAACAGAGGGGCAGAGACCCAGTACTTC,CASSNRGAETQYF
TRBV28,NA,TRBJ2-5,many,TGTGCCAGCGGCTGGCCCGCGGGGGAGACCCAGTACTTC,CASGWPAGETQYF
TRBV28,NA,TRBJ2-7,many,TGTGCCAGTACCGGGACACCTTACGAGCAGTACTTC,CASTGTPYEQYF
TRBV6-2/TRBV6-3,NA,TRBJ2-7,many,TGTGCCAGCAGTTTTGGAAACGAGCAGTACTTC,CASSFGNEQYF
TRBV6-5,NA,TRBJ1-1,NA,TGTGCCAGCACTCTCCTCGACAGGAGGAACACTGAAGCTTTCTTT,CASTLLDRRNTEAFF
TRBV6-5,NA,TRBJ2-7,many,TGTGCCAGCAGTTATCGACCTTCCCTTTACGAGCAGTACTTC,CASSYRPSLYEQYF
TRBV4-3,NA,TRBJ2-7,NA,TGCGCCAGCAGCCCCAGCTGGATAAGCTCCTACGAGCAGTACTTC,CASSPSWISSYEQYF
TRBV7-2,NA,TRBJ2-7,NA,TGTGCCAGCAGTATCCCCCAGGGCTACGAGCAGTACTTC,CASSIPQGYEQYF
TRBV20-1,NA,TRBJ2-7,many,TGCAGTGCTAGAGAGCCAGCGGGCACCTACGAGCAGTACTTC,CSAREPAGTYEQYF
TRBV4-3,NA,TRBJ1-5,many,TGCGCCAGCAGCCAAGGGGAAGAACAGCCCCAGCATTTT,CASSQGEEQPQHF
TRBV4-3,NA,TRBJ1-6,many,TGCGCCAGCAGCCAAGACACGGTGAATAATTCACCCCTCCACTTT,CASSQDTVNNSPLHF
TRBV18,NA,TRBJ2-2,many,TGTGCCAGCTCACCGACTGAAAACGCGAACACCGGGGAGCTGTTTTTT,CASSPTENANTGELFF
TRBV18,NA,TRBJ1-2,many,TGTGCCAGCTCACCGGACAGCTCTAACTATGGCTACACCTTC,CASSPDSSNYGYTF
TRBV12-3/TRBV12-4,TRBD1,TRBJ2-2,many,TGTGCCAGCAGTTCCTGGGGACAGGGTGCCGGGGAGCTGTTTTTT,CASSSWGQGAGELFF
TRBV6-1,NA,TRBJ1-1,many,TGTGCCAGCAGTGAACGAGGGACTGAAGCTTTCTTT,CASSERGTEAFF
TRBV9,NA,TRBJ2-7,many,TGTGCCAGCAGCTCAACGGGACAAGGGGGTAACGAGCAGTACTTC,CASSSTGQGGNEQYF
TRBV12-3/TRBV12-4,TRBD2,TRBJ2-5,few,TGTGCCAGCAGTTTAGGGGGTGTTGCGGGGGGCTACCAAGAGACCCAGTACTTC,CASSLGGVAGGYQETQYF
TRBV6-2/TRBV6-3,TRBD1,TRBJ1-2,few,TGTGCCAGCAGCCGGACAGGGGCACGTAATGGCTACACCTTC,CASSRTGARNGYTF
TRBV6-2/TRBV6-3,TRBD2,TRBJ2-3,many,TGTGCCAGCAGTTACACCTTACTAGCGGCTAGCACAGATACGCAGTATTTT,CASSYTLLAASTDTQYF
TRBV28,TRBD1,TRBJ2-7,once,TGTGCCAGTGGAACCGGGACAGCGAGCTCCTACGAGCAGTACTTC,CASGTGTASSYEQYF
TRBV6-2/TRBV6-3,TRBD2,TRBJ2-2,many,TGTGCCAGCAGTTACTTACTAGCGGGTACCGGGGAGCTGTTTTTT,CASSYLLAGTGELFF
TRBV6-1,TRBD2,TRBJ2-7,few,TGTGCCAGCAGCCCCCGAAAAGCGGGGGGTTCCTACGAGCAGTACTTC,CASSPRKAGGSYEQYF
TRBV27,NA,TRBJ2-2,many,TGTGCCAGCAGTTGGCTAGTGGGCGCCGGGGAGCTGTTTTTT,CASSWLVGAGELFF
TRBV6-2/TRBV6-3,NA,TRBJ2-7,many,TGTGCCAGCAGTTACTTGGGAAGGGCCTGCGAGCAGTACTTC,CASSYLGRACEQYF
TRBV27,NA,TRBJ1-6,many,TGTGCCAGCAGAGGGTCAGCGTATAATTCACCCCTCCACTTT,CASRGSAYNSPLHF